The 4 T cell receptor beta chains in this list originate from one sample, sequenced in a study of CD8 T cells in ankylosing spondylitis. TCRdb independently ran MiXCR on the 5' RACE reads; one entry per CDR3 protein. The table includes under 35,000 distinct CDR3 sequences, 7.2% detected once. Sequenced sample: blood, either unsorted or a sorted T cell fraction (not recorded which). The receptor set was obtained from a male donor with ankylosing spondylitis or in good health (not recorded which).

This clonotype is labeled medium-sized. This sequence joins TRBV4-1 and TRBJ1-3; TRBD1 matches at 10 bases. The CDR3 spans 16 residues. From germline, CDR1 is MGHRA and CDR2 YSYEKL. The V gene end was trimmed by 5 bases and the J gene end by 1 base; junction bases not matched to a gene: 5. The CDR3 DNA sequence: TGCGCCAGCAGCAAGGGGGACAGGGGATCTGGAAACACCATATATTTT. As protein: CASSKGDRGSGNTIYF.

This clonotype was detected ten times or more. The chain employs TRBV6-1 and TRBJ2-1; 7 positions match TRBD2. CDR1 MNHNS and CDR2 SASEGT come from the germline V gene. This CDR3 contains 15 residues. V gave up 6 bases and J gave up 8 bases; unmatched junction bases: 13. The DNA of the CDR3 is TGTGCCAGCAGCCCCTGGCCTAGCGGATCGGATGAGCAGTTCTTC. Translation gives CASSPWPSGSDEQFF.

This clonotype was picked up many times. The chain employs TRBV4-2 and TRBJ1-5; D is perhaps TRBD1 (5 bases). The ends were cut back, 0 bases at V and 1 base at J, with 16 bases in the middle. The CDR3 has 18 amino acids. CDR1 is LGHNA and CDR2 is YNFKEQ in the germline V gene. CDR3 protein: CASSQDLPGTVSNQPQHF. In DNA form, the CDR3 reads TGTGCCAGCAGCCAAGATTTACCGGGGACCGTCAGCAATCAGCCCCAGCATTTT.

V is TRBV10-3 and J is TRBJ2-1; TRBD2 aligns across 10 bases. Germline V gene sequence: CDR1 ENHRY, CDR2 SYGVKD. Losses at the gene ends were 9 bases for V and 9 bases for J; bases not matched to a gene: 14. This CDR3 is built from 15 residues. The CDR3 region is CAIRTAASGGGEQFF. In DNA, the CDR3 is TGTGCCATTCGAACGGCGGCTAGCGGGGGTGGTGAGCAGTTCTTC.